This T cell receptor beta chain was identified during a study of blood T cell repertoires in COVID-19. Study information: Whether acute or convalescent, the COVID-19 samples came from the United States, Italy and Spain. The cDNA or gDNA used as material had been derived from T cells, B-cell-depleted T cells, or PBMCs.

Seattle patient enrollment occurred during active infection, with longitudinal follow-up thereafter. CDR1 DFQATT and CDR2 SNEGSKA come from the germline V gene (reference sequence). The ends lost 3 bases at V and 5 bases at J; junction bases unmatched: 8. This CDR3 is built from 14 residues. Per the authors' pipeline: Scientists estimated how many nucleated cells there were by amplifying reference gene primers. Libraries were prepared by immunoSEQ multiplex PCR; TCRdb keeps only in-frame clonotypes and omits some of them. That table is the source of V, J and clone size, and D and trimming were worked out from the DNA. The table records around 220,000 clones, 82% of them present only once.

The chain uses TRBV20-1 and TRBJ1-1, with 8 positions matching TRBD1. The clonotype comes from a woman aged 80 or older with COVID-19, enrolled during active disease. Sample: peripheral blood. The CDR3, as DNA: TGCAGTGCTAGTAGGGGGACAGGAGATACTGAAGCTTTCTTT. This sequence encodes CSASRGTGDTEAFF.